The 24 T cell receptor beta chains reported below all come from one sample, sequenced in a study of blood T cells in healthy people across ages. Primed by a sample-barcoded 5' primer and a J-beta primer mix, a second PCR proceeded for about 7 to 11 cycles. Using its own MiXCR run on the 5' RACE reads, TCRdb lists one record per CDR3 protein. The sample consists of hundreds of thousands of distinct CDR3 sequences, 20% to 25% of them appearing once. The sample was blood. The receptor set was obtained from a man in his sixties or seventies in good health.

The V call is TRBV7-8, the J call TRBJ1-2, with 8 positions matching TRBD1. Per the germline V gene, CDR1 is SGHVS and CDR2 is FQNEAQ. The CDR3 consists of 17 residues. Germline trimming cut 1 base from V and 2 bases from J; bases unmatched to any gene: 9. Here the CDR3 DNA reads TGTGCCAGCAGCTTAGGGGAGGGGAGACAGGGGAACTATGGCTACACCTTC. Its protein product is CASSLGEGRQGNYGYTF.

This clonotype was detected ten times or more. V usage is TRBV18 and J usage is TRBJ2-1, with 11 bases identical to TRBD2. The V gene's germline CDR1 is KGHSH and CDR2 LQKENI. The CDR3 spans 18 residues. Losses at the gene ends were 5 bases for V and 0 bases for J; bases not matched to a gene: 9. The CDR3 DNA reads TGTGCCAGCTCATCGCCCAATAGCGGGAGGGTCTCCTACAATGAGCAGTTCTTC. Residues: CASSSPNSGRVSYNEQFF. The full variable domain, in which reference TRBV18 and TRBJ2-1 provide the parts outside the CDR3, is NAGVMQNPRHLVRRRGQEARLRCSPMKGHSHVYWYRQLPEEGLKFMVYLQKENIIDESGMPKERFSAEFPKEGPSILRIQQVVRGDSAAYFCASSSPNSGRVSYNEQFFGPGTRLTVL.

The chain has TRBV4-1 and TRBJ2-4; 13 bases match TRBD2. V lost 4 bases and J lost 1; bases outside the gene matches: 7. The CDR3 totals 18 residues. Germline values: CDR1 MGHRA, CDR2 YSYEKL. CDR3 residues: CASSRGLAGVDAKNIQYF. DNA for the CDR3: TGCGCCAGCAGCCGTGGACTAGCGGGAGTCGATGCCAAAAACATTCAGTACTTC.

The genes are TRBV20-1 and TRBJ2-1, with 8 bases aligning to TRBD2. V dropped 5 bases and J dropped 8; count of bases not matched to a gene: 14. CDR3 length: 15 residues. CDR1 DFQATT and CDR2 SNEGSKA come from the germline V gene (reference sequence). CDR3 sequence reads: CSARPSGGRWYEQFF. The CDR3 DNA reads TGCAGTGCTCGGCCCTCGGGCGGGAGGTGGTATGAGCAGTTCTTC.

This clonotype turned up a few times. The chain uses TRBV3-1 and TRBJ1-1, with D possibly matching TRBD1 (5 bases). Germline V gives CDR1 LGHDT, CDR2 YNNKEL (reference sequence). V lost 4 bases to trimming and J lost 1 base, with 10 bases between them. The CDR3 contains 14 residues. The CDR3 reads CASSPSQGNTEAFF. The CDR3 coding sequence is TGTGCCAGCAGCCCGAGTCAGGGGAACACTGAAGCTTTCTTT.

This clonotype has only a few counts. The chain employs TRBV2 and TRBJ2-7; D is unclear. From germline, CDR1 is SNHLY and CDR2 FYNNEI. V shed 7 bases and J shed 3 bases, with 7 bases lying between them. The CDR3 consists of 11 residues. Written as DNA, the CDR3 is TGTGCCAGCACCAGGATCTACGAGCAGTACTTC. Its protein is CASTRIYEQYF. Full variable domain (outside the CDR3, taken from reference TRBV2 and TRBJ2-7): EPEVTQTPSHQVTQMGQEVILRCVPISNHLYFYWYRQILGQKVEFLVSFYNNEISEKSEIFDDQFSVERPDGSNFTLKIRSTKLEDSAMYFCASTRIYEQYFGPGTRLTVT.

This clonotype was counted a few times. This chain connects TRBV5-1 to TRBJ2-5; no firm D call. The CDR3 loop spans 15 amino acids. Germline-derived CDR1 and CDR2 are SGHRS and YFSETQ. V was pared by 1 base and J by 4 bases, with 14 bases between. The CDR3 here is CASSLTFETGETQYF. Here the CDR3 DNA reads TGCGCCAGCAGCTTGACATTCGAGACCGGAGAGACCCAGTACTTC. Full variable domain (outside the CDR3, taken from reference TRBV5-1 and TRBJ2-5): KAGVTQTPRYLIKTRGQQVTLSCSPISGHRSVSWYQQTPGQGLQFLFEYFSETQRNKGNFPGRFSGRQFSNSRSEMNVSTLELGDSALYLCASSLTFETGETQYFGPGTRLLVL.

The V gene is TRBV29-1, the J gene TRBJ2-2; TRBD2 is a possible D gene (5 bases). The germline V and J ends were trimmed by 7 bases and 5 bases, with 14 bases remaining between them. Germline CDR1 and CDR2: SQVTM and ANQGSEA. The CDR3 sequence is 13 residues long. CDR3 coding DNA: TGCAGCGGGAGTTTAGGAGGTACCGGGGAGCTGTTTTTT. Its translation: CSGSLGGTGELFF.

The chain employs TRBV12-5 and TRBJ2-7, with 10 positions matching TRBD1. Germline lookup yields CDR1 LGHNT and CDR2 FRNRAP. J was trimmed by 3 bases and V by 0 bases; bases with no gene match: 8. The CDR3 has 17 residues. CDR3 coding DNA: TGTGCTAGTGGTTTGGTACTGGGGACAGGGGTTTACTACGAGCAGTACTTC. Its protein product is CASGLVLGTGVYYEQYF. Looking up the rest from reference TRBV12-5 and TRBJ2-7 gives the full variable domain: DARVTQTPRHKVTEMGQEVTMRCQPILGHNTVFWYRQTMMQGLELLAYFRNRAPLDDSGMPKDRFSAEMPDATLATLKIQPSEPRDSAVYFCASGLVLGTGVYYEQYFGPGTRLTVT.

The table lists this clonotype with a few counts. The chain recombines TRBV29-1 with TRBJ1-3; D not resolved. In germline, CDR1 is SQVTM, CDR2 ANQGSEA. Trimming stripped 0 bases from V and 4 bases from J, with 13 bases between. The length of the CDR3 is 15 residues. The CDR3 sequence is CSVEEGVFGGNTIYF. The CDR3 DNA reads TGCAGCGTTGAAGAAGGAGTGTTCGGAGGAAACACCATATATTTT. The full variable domain, completed using reference TRBV29-1 and TRBJ1-3, is SAVISQKPSRDICQRGTSLTIQCQVDSQVTMMFWYRQQPGQSLTLIATANQGSEATYESGFVIDKFPISRPNLTFSTLTVSNMSPEDSSIYLCSVEEGVFGGNTIYFGEGSWLTVV.

The sample holds a few counts of this clonotype. The chain joins TRBV28 to TRBJ2-3; perhaps TRBD1 as D (6 bases). CDR3 length equals 13 residues. Germline loops: CDR1 MDHEN, CDR2 SYDVKM. Trimming cost V 10 bases and J 2 bases, with 13 bases left between them. The CDR3 coding sequence is TGTGCCACCGGTCGGACAGACACAGATACGCAGTATTTT. The encoded protein is CATGRTDTDTQYF. The entire variable domain, with the rest obtained from reference TRBV28 and TRBJ2-3, is as follows: DVKVTQSSRYLVKRTGEKVFLECVQDMDHENMFWYRQDPGLGLRLIYFSYDVKMKEKGDIPEGYSVSREKKERFSLILESASTNQTSMYLCATGRTDTDTQYFGPGTRLTVL.

V and J are TRBV3-1 and TRBJ1-5; D may be TRBD1 (5 bases). With 1 base removed from V and 7 bases from J, the gap between germline ends came to 8 bases. CDR1 is LGHDT and CDR2 is YNNKEL in the germline V gene (reference sequence). The CDR3 is 13 amino acids. The DNA for the CDR3 is TGTGCCAGCAGCCAAGGGGGCTACCAGCCCCAGCATTTT. It translates to CASSQGGYQPQHF.

This sequence joins TRBV10-3 and TRBJ2-1; TRBD2 matches at 7 bases. This CDR3 has 16 residues. In germline, CDR1 is ENHRY, CDR2 SYGVKD. J was trimmed by 0 bases and V by 5 bases; bases with no gene match: 7. The CDR3 is CAISRLAESSYNEQFF. The DNA of the CDR3 is TGTGCCATCAGTCGCCTAGCGGAAAGCTCCTACAATGAGCAGTTCTTC.

V usage is TRBV29-1 and J usage is TRBJ2-7, with a possible D match to TRBD2 (5 bases). The CDR3 consists of 12 residues. V was cut by 4 bases and J by 2 bases, with 9 bases left in between. CDR1 is SQVTM and CDR2 is ANQGSEA in the germline V gene. CDR3 nucleotides: TGCAGCGTTGGGTCCGGGACCTACGAGCAGTACTTC. Protein sequence: CSVGSGTYEQYF.

This clonotype was seen a few times. One end of the junction is discordant with germline, which a read error may explain. V is TRBV20-1 and J is TRBJ2-5; the match to TRBD2 covers 7 bases. CDR1 DFQATT and CDR2 SNEGSKA come from the germline V gene (reference sequence). The CDR3 contains 13 residues. The CDR3 loop reads CSARDQDLSGPHF. CDR3 in DNA: TGCAGTGCTAGAGACCAAGACCTTAGCGGGCCCCACTTC.

The J gene is TRBJ2-3, the V gene TRBV9, with TRBD2 matching over 12 bases. Germline lookup yields CDR1 SGDLS and CDR2 YYNGEE. V was clipped by 1 base and J by 2 bases; unmatched bases: 8. The CDR3 is 18 amino acids. CDR3 sequence reads: CASSVSLAGGDDTDTQYF. The CDR3 bases are TGTGCCAGCAGCGTAAGCCTAGCGGGAGGGGATGACACAGATACGCAGTATTTT.

The chain has TRBV6-5 and TRBJ2-7; D might be TRBD1 (6 bases). The CDR3 covers 14 residues. Between the trimmed V and J ends, which lost 5 bases and 3 bases, there was a span of 14 bases. Looked up from germline, CDR1 is MNHEY and CDR2 is SVGAGI. The CDR3 spells CASSALTGNYEQYF. The CDR3 region has the DNA TGTGCCAGCAGTGCATTGACAGGTAACTACGAGCAGTACTTC.

A remark on this clonotype: The germline gene is not matched at one end of the junction; a read error may be the cause. The chain carries TRBV7-9 and TRBJ1-4; D unclear. The germline CDR1 and CDR2 sequences are SEHNR and FQNEAQ (reference sequence). This CDR3 spans 14 amino acids. As DNA, the CDR3 is TGTGCCAGCAGCTTAGGAGGACCTAATGAAGAACTGTTTTTT. Translated: CASSLGGPNEELFF.

There are a few counts of this clonotype. The rearrangement links TRBV9 to TRBJ2-5; 13 bases line up with TRBD2. The J call is doubtful: the DNA matches TRBJ2-1 better. The CDR3 runs to 14 residues. Germline V gives CDR1 SGDLS, CDR2 YYNGEE. CDR3 loop: CASSWTSGSIGQFF. The CDR3 DNA follows: TGTGCCAGCAGCTGGACTAGCGGGAGTATCGGGCAGTTCTTC.

This clonotype was detected only a few times. The limits of the CDR3 on the DNA are not certain, so only TCRdb's listed CDR3 is given. This chain joins TRBV6-2 or TRBV6-3 and TRBJ1-4. The CDR3 contains 15 residues when both ends are counted. Germline values: CDR1 MNHEY, CDR2 SVGEGT. CDR3 sequence: CASSTSSGLNEKLFF.

The gene calls are TRBV29-1 and TRBJ2-5; unclear D gene. This CDR3 comprises 11 residues. V shed 2 bases and J shed 5 bases, with 6 bases lying between them. The germline V gene has CDR1 SQVTM and CDR2 ANQGSEA. The CDR3 region is CSVEPEETQYF. The CDR3, as DNA: TGCAGCGTTGAACCGGAGGAGACCCAGTACTTC.

The chain combines TRBV6-5 with TRBJ2-7; weak D call: TRBD1 (6 bases). Trimming removed 6 bases from V and 7 bases from J, with 13 bases in between. Germline V gene data show CDR1 as MNHEY and CDR2 as SVGAGI. CDR3 length: 12 residues. The CDR3 coding sequence is TGTGCCAGCAGGGACAGCCTTCGGGAGCAGTACTTC. This sequence encodes CASRDSLREQYF.

This clonotype was detected only a few times. The chain is built from TRBV4-2 and TRBJ2-5; D ambiguous. The CDR3 loop spans 16 amino acids. Deletions cut 0 bases from V and 7 bases from J, with 18 bases between. Germline V gives CDR1 LGHNA, CDR2 YNFKEQ. The chain's CDR3 is CASSQDLTTRPGTQYF. The DNA for the CDR3 is TGTGCCAGCAGCCAAGATCTAACCACCAGACCGGGGACCCAGTACTTC.

The chain has TRBV7-2 and TRBJ2-5; 11 positions match TRBD2. The CDR3 extends over 14 amino acids. Trimming at V came to 6 bases and at J to 4 bases, leaving 4 bases not matched to a gene. CDR1 is SGHTA, CDR2 FQGNSA, per germline. DNA of the CDR3: TGTGCCAGCAGGGTAGCGGGGGGGCTAGAGACCCAGTACTTC. Translation gives CASRVAGGLETQYF.